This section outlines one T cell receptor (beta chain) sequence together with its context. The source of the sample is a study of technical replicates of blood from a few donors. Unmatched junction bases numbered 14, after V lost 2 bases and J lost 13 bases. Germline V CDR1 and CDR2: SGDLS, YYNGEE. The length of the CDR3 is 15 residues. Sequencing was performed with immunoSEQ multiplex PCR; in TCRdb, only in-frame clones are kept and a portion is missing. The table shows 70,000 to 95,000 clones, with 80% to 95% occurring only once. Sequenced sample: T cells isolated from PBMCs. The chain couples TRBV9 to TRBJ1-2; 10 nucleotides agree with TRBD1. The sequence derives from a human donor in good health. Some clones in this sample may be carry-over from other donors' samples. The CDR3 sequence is CASSVRDRGTWSSTF. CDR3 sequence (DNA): TGTGCCAGCAGCGTCCGGGACAGGGGAACGTGGAGTTCCACCTTC.